The 23 T cell receptor beta chains below were found in one sample sequenced in a study of cytomegalovirus exposure and HLA in healthy donors. This PCR relied on a set of 60 Vbeta primers and 13 Jbeta primers. TCRdb's table, derived via immunoSEQ multiplex PCR, lists solely in-frame clones and lacks some. This table has 100,000 to 150,000 clones, 60% to 85% appearing once. The sequencing input was PBMCs. The receptors stem from a man in his fifties or sixties in good health and CMV-seronegative.

For this clone: This CDR3 is also generated by other DNA sequences in the sample. The V and J genes are TRBV5-1 and TRBJ2-1, with D maybe TRBD2 (6 bases). The CDR3 covers 15 residues. Germline values: CDR1 SGHRS, CDR2 YFSETQ. V gave up 4 bases and J gave up 0 bases, with 11 bases separating them. CDR3 amino acids: CASSLGGSSYNEQFF. For the CDR3, the DNA is TGCGCCAGCAGCCTTGGGGGGTCCTCCTACAATGAGCAGTTCTTC.

This rearrangement joins TRBV4-1 to TRBJ1-2; no firm D call. From germline, CDR1 is MGHRA and CDR2 YSYEKL. Trimming stripped 0 bases from V and 5 bases from J, with 16 bases between. The CDR3 covers 16 residues. Here the CDR3 DNA reads TGCGCCAGCAGCCAAGATTCGCAGCCACGAGGATATGGCTACACCTTC. Encoded protein: CASSQDSQPRGYGYTF.

The rearrangement joins TRBV7-2 to TRBJ1-3; 8 positions agree with TRBD1. V gave up 4 bases and J gave up 2 bases; unmatched junction bases: 10. This CDR3 is built from 17 residues. Germline V gene data show CDR1 as SGHTA and CDR2 as FQGNSA. CDR3 region: CASSSILTGEAGNTIYF. The CDR3 bases are TGTGCCAGCAGCTCTATCCTGACAGGGGAGGCTGGAAACACCATATATTTT.

The rearrangement links TRBV2 to TRBJ1-2, with D possibly TRBD1 on 6 matching bases. The V end was cut by 7 bases, the J end by 5 bases, with 14 bases between. The CDR3 runs 13 residues. The germline gives CDR1 SNHLY, CDR2 FYNNEI. The CDR3, as DNA: TGTGCCAGCAATTTGGCAGGGGAATATGGCTACACCTTC. Translating gives CASNLAGEYGYTF.

Comments on this clone: In the same sample, other DNA sequences code for this CDR3. The rearrangement uses TRBV5-1 and TRBJ2-1; 14 nucleotides agree with TRBD2. Germline trimming cut 4 bases from V and 8 bases from J; bases unmatched to any gene: 2. The CDR3 sequence is 14 residues long. Germline V gene lookup returns CDR1 SGHRS and CDR2 YFSETQ. This CDR3 reads CASSPGLAGDEQFF. The DNA for the CDR3 is TGCGCCAGCAGCCCGGGACTAGCGGGGGATGAGCAGTTCTTC.

The chain recombines TRBV18 with TRBJ1-1; TRBD1 aligns across 7 bases. Germline V gene lookup returns CDR1 KGHSH and CDR2 LQKENI. Losses at the gene ends were 4 bases for V and 4 bases for J; bases not matched to a gene: 9. The length of the CDR3 is 15 residues. Written as DNA, the CDR3 is TGTGCCAGCTCACTTAAGGCAGGGGGTACCACTGAAGCTTTCTTT. It specifies CASSLKAGGTTEAFF. The full variable domain, rest sourced from reference TRBV18 and TRBJ1-1, is NAGVMQNPRHLVRRRGQEARLRCSPMKGHSHVYWYRQLPEEGLKFMVYLQKENIIDESGMPKERFSAEFPKEGPSILRIQQVVRGDSAAYFCASSLKAGGTTEAFFGQGTRLTVV.

This sequence joins TRBV19 and TRBJ2-3; 12 nucleotides match TRBD2. CDR1 and CDR2 from the germline V gene are LNHDA and SQIVND (reference sequence). V lost 5 bases, J lost 6 bases, and 12 bases stayed unmatched. This CDR3 is 17 amino acids long. The CDR3 coding sequence is TGTGCCAGTAGTCGCCTGACTAGCGGGGGCGTTATCGATACGCAGTATTTT. Protein sequence: CASSRLTSGGVIDTQYF.

This clone was observed a single time. This sequence joins TRBV7-3 and TRBJ1-1, with D tentatively TRBD1 (6 bases). Germline loops: CDR1 SGHTA, CDR2 FQGTGA. Trimming took off 3 bases at V and 1 base at J, with 12 bases between the two ends. This CDR3 is 15 amino acids long. The CDR3 protein is CASSFGRGANTEAFF. CDR3 coding DNA: TGTGCCAGCAGCTTCGGGAGGGGGGCGAACACTGAAGCTTTCTTT.

The rearrangement joins TRBV4-2 to TRBJ2-3; D possibly corresponds to TRBD2 (7 bases). Trimming removed 1 base at V and 2 bases at J, with 16 bases between. This CDR3 has 17 residues. Germline CDR1 is LGHNA and CDR2 is YNFKEQ. DNA of the CDR3: TGTGCCAGCAGCCAAGGCCTGGGGGCGGGGGCCACAGATACGCAGTATTTT. As protein: CASSQGLGAGATDTQYF.

For the CDR3, the DNA is TGTGCCACCAGCTGGAGGACGCGGAATGAAAAACTGTTTTTT. The encoded protein is CATSWRTRNEKLFF. The V and J genes are TRBV15 and TRBJ1-4; D gene uncertain. Germline CDR1 is LNHNV and CDR2 is YYDKDF (reference sequence). There are 14 residues in the CDR3. V lost 5 bases, J lost 5 bases, and 12 bases lay in between. Based on the CDR3 plus reference TRBV15 and TRBJ1-4, the full variable domain is DAMVIQNPRYQVTQFGKPVTLSCSQTLNHNVMYWYQQKSSQAPKLLFHYYDKDFNNEADTPDNFQSRRPNTSFCFLDIRSPGLGDTAMYLCATSWRTRNEKLFFGSGTQLSVL.

The chain is built from TRBV4-1 and TRBJ2-7, with 12 bases aligning to TRBD1. Looked up from germline, CDR1 is MGHRA and CDR2 is YSYEKL. The CDR3 extends over 14 amino acids. With 4 bases clipped from V and 6 bases from J, the junction kept 4 bases outside the gene matches. CDR3: CASSRGQGAGEQYV. For the CDR3, the DNA is TGCGCCAGCAGCCGGGGACAGGGGGCTGGCGAGCAGTACGTC.

The V and J genes are TRBV4-1 and TRBJ2-5; 10 nucleotides align to TRBD2. Per the germline V gene, CDR1 is MGHRA and CDR2 is YSYEKL. With V trimmed by 4 bases and J by 1 base, 3 bases remained unmatched. This CDR3 has 15 amino acids. In nucleotides, the CDR3 is TGCGCCAGCAGCCGGACTAGCGGAATCCAAGAGACCCAGTACTTC. Translated: CASSRTSGIQETQYF.

The chain links TRBV7-3 to TRBJ2-3; 8 nucleotides match TRBD2. The CDR3 runs 15 residues. Germline-derived CDR1 and CDR2 are SGHTA and FQGTGA. With 1 base clipped from V and 5 bases from J, the junction kept 5 bases outside the gene matches. In DNA, the CDR3 is TGTGCCAGCAGCTTAAACCCAGCGGGGGTAGATACGCAGTATTTT. It specifies CASSLNPAGVDTQYF.

This rearrangement joins TRBV5-1 to TRBJ2-3; the D gene is possibly TRBD2 (6 bases). Germline CDR1 reads SGHRS; CDR2 reads YFSETQ. This CDR3 spans 13 amino acids. With 3 bases removed from V and 6 bases from J, the gap between germline ends came to 11 bases. The CDR3 region has the DNA TGCGCCAGCAGCTCGGGTGGAGGGGATACGCAGTATTTT. Its protein is CASSSGGGDTQYF.

The rearrangement links TRBV6-1 to TRBJ1-4; no clear D. The CDR3 has 15 amino acids. Per germline, CDR1 MNHNS and CDR2 SASEGT. The ends were cut back, 5 bases at V and 4 bases at J, with 14 bases in the middle. The CDR3 region has the DNA TGTGCCAGCAGTAGCCCGCGGCAGATTAATGAAAAACTGTTTTTT. Encoded protein: CASSSPRQINEKLFF.

This clone was counted a few times. The chain has TRBV7-3 and TRBJ1-1; TRBD1 matches 8 bases. The V gene's germline CDR1 is SGHTA and CDR2 FQGTGA. This CDR3 is built from 14 residues. With V trimmed by 5 bases and J by 0 bases, 2 bases remained unmatched. Here the CDR3 reads CASSLGQVNTEAFF. CDR3 DNA: TGTGCCAGCAGCCTGGGACAGGTGAACACTGAAGCTTTCTTT.

This clone was seen only once. V and J are TRBV30 and TRBJ2-7; possibly TRBD1 for D (6 bases). In germline, CDR1 is GTSNPN, CDR2 SVGIG (reference sequence). This CDR3 is 15 amino acids long. With 1 base removed from V and 3 bases from J, the gap between germline ends came to 16 bases. In DNA form, the CDR3 reads TGTGCCTGGAGTGGTACCGGGACAACCCTCTACGAGCAGTACTTC. Protein product: CAWSGTGTTLYEQYF.

This chain uses TRBV5-4 with TRBJ2-5, with D maybe TRBD2 (5 bases). CDR3 length: 14 residues. Trimming shortened V by 4 bases and J by 2 bases, and 12 bases separated the two germline ends. Germline-derived CDR1 and CDR2 are SGHNT and YYREEE (reference sequence). CDR3 in amino acids: CASSLPRGQETQYF. CDR3 nucleotides: TGTGCCAGCAGCCTGCCCCGGGGACAAGAGACCCAGTACTTC.

A word on this clone: The junction differs from germline at one of its ends, possibly a read error. The chain joins TRBV7-9 to TRBJ1-4; D is unresolved. Germline CDR1 and CDR2: SEHNR and FQNEAQ (reference sequence). The CDR3 runs 13 residues. The DNA of the CDR3 is TGTTCCAGCAGCGGGAGTCTTAATGAAAAACTGTTTTTT. This encodes CSSSGSLNEKLFF.

This clone has only a few counts. J is TRBJ2-1 and V is TRBV7-2; 9 bases map to TRBD1. Germline V CDR1 and CDR2: SGHTA, FQGNSA. This CDR3 is 15 amino acids long. With V trimmed by 8 bases and J by 5 bases, 10 bases remained unmatched. The CDR3 nucleotides read TGTGCCAGCGACTTGCCGGGACAGGGAAACAATGAGCAGTTCTTC. As protein: CASDLPGQGNNEQFF.

V is TRBV18 and J is TRBJ1-5; weak D call: TRBD1 (5 bases). Germline CDR1 and CDR2: KGHSH and LQKENI. The CDR3 contains 17 residues. The V and J ends lost 3 bases and 1 base respectively, with 16 bases between them. The CDR3 DNA reads TGTGCCAGCTCACCCGACCCCCGGGGGACCAGCAATCAGCCCCAGCATTTT. It yields the protein CASSPDPRGTSNQPQHF.

J is TRBJ2-7 and V is TRBV11-2, with 9 nucleotides matching TRBD1. V was pared by 6 bases and J by 3 bases, with 6 bases of the junction left unmatched. The germline CDR1 and CDR2 sequences are SGHAT and FQNNGV. The CDR3 is made up of 14 amino acids. The CDR3 protein is CASSWTGVLYEQYF. The CDR3 DNA sequence: TGTGCCAGCAGTTGGACAGGGGTCCTCTACGAGCAGTACTTC.

Only a few counts were recorded for this clone. The rearrangement uses TRBV18 and TRBJ1-1, with D unclear. The CDR3 is 13 amino acids. With 5 bases removed from V and 0 bases from J, the gap between germline ends came to 7 bases. Germline-derived CDR1 and CDR2 are KGHSH and LQKENI. The CDR3 sequence: CASSADLNTEAFF. Here the CDR3 DNA reads TGTGCCAGCTCAGCGGACTTGAACACTGAAGCTTTCTTT. Using reference TRBV18 and TRBJ1-1 for the parts outside the CDR3, the full variable domain is NAGVMQNPRHLVRRRGQEARLRCSPMKGHSHVYWYRQLPEEGLKFMVYLQKENIIDESGMPKERFSAEFPKEGPSILRIQQVVRGDSAAYFCASSADLNTEAFFGQGTRLTVV.